A selection of T cell receptor beta chains follows, all from one sample in a study of cytomegalovirus exposure and HLA in healthy donors. Profiling relied on immunoSEQ multiplex PCR, and the TCRdb table lists in-frame clones only, not all of them. The table has some 60,000 clones, roughly 84% seen once; the top ten hold about 1.6%. Specimen: PBMCs. Receptors originate from a human donor in good health. CDR3s include the opening cysteine and the closing phenylalanine or tryptophan. Fields, in order: J gene, clone size, V gene, D gene, CDR3 protein, CDR3 DNA. A D gene is named only where the DNA matches it firmly. Expanded clones get a size class; other rows say once, few or many, or leave the size out.

TRBJ2-3 | . | TRBV5-5 | TRBD2 | CASSLAEGSSSGYTDTQYF | TGTGCCAGCAGCTTGGCCGAGGGGTCTTCTAGCGGATACACAGATACGCAGTATTTT
TRBJ1-1 | . | TRBV7-8 | . | CASSLGGGTEAFF | TGTGCCAGCAGCTTGGGCGGGGGAACTGAAGCTTTCTTT
TRBJ2-1 | . | TRBV10-1 | TRBD2 | CATSSGPYNEQFF | TGCGCCACCTCTAGCGGACCCTACAATGAGCAGTTCTTC
TRBJ2-1 | . | TRBV5-6 | TRBD2 | CASSSGRTSEDEQFF | TGTGCCAGCAGCTCTGGACGGACTAGTGAAGATGAGCAGTTCTTC
TRBJ1-2 | . | TRBV30 | . | CAWRLAGGSGYTF | TGTGCCTGGAGGTTGGCCGGGGGGTCAGGCTACACCTTC
TRBJ2-5 | . | TRBV7-9 | . | CASTRGGERETQYF | TGTGCCAGCACAAGAGGGGGGGAGCGAGAGACCCAGTACTTC
TRBJ1-6 | . | TRBV10-3 | . | CAISDARAPLHF | TGTGCCATCAGTGACGCCAGGGCGCCCCTCCACTTT
TRBJ2-7 | . | TRBV29-1 | TRBD1 | CSVDGFGRGNYEQYF | TGCAGCGTTGATGGTTTTGGCAGGGGGAACTACGAGCAGTACTTC
TRBJ1-5 | . | TRBV2 | . | CASSEVTADQPQHF | TGTGCCAGCAGTGAAGTTACAGCCGATCAGCCCCAGCATTTT
TRBJ2-2 | once | TRBV5-1 | . | CASSLTGTGELFF | TGCGCCAGCAGCCTTACGGGAACCGGGGAGCTGTTTTTT
TRBJ2-3 | few | TRBV5-1 | . | CASSLATAGDTQYF | TGCGCCAGCAGCTTGGCGACAGCGGGTGATACGCAGTATTTT
TRBJ1-2 | . | TRBV21-1 | . | CASSYDRLPGQGKEPANYGYTF | TGTGCCAGCAGCTATGATAGACTACCGGGACAGGGAAAGGAGCCTGCTAACTATGGCTACACCTTC
TRBJ1-1 | . | TRBV9 | TRBD1 | CASSVDPGQMNTEAFF | TGTGCCAGCAGCGTAGACCCGGGACAGATGAACACTGAAGCTTTCTTT
TRBJ2-1 | . | TRBV4-2 | . | CASSQPGGNEQFF | TGTGCCAGCAGCCAACCAGGGGGGAATGAGCAGTTCTTC
TRBJ2-2 | few | TRBV28 | TRBD2 | CASSLTGTSGNTGELFF | TGTGCCAGCAGTCTCACCGGGACTAGCGGCAACACCGGGGAGCTGTTTTTT
TRBJ1-5 | . | TRBV5-1 | . | CASSPGAGNQPQHF | TGCGCCAGCAGCCCTGGGGCTGGGAATCAGCCCCAGCATTTT
TRBJ1-3 | . | TRBV4-3 | . | CASSQEWSGANTIYF | TGCGCCAGCAGCCAAGAGTGGTCCGGAGCGAACACCATATATTTT
TRBJ2-7 | . | TRBV7-2 | TRBD2 | CASSWTSGQSYEQYF | TGTGCCAGCAGCTGGACTAGCGGGCAATCCTACGAGCAGTACTTC
TRBJ2-7 | . | TRBV6-6 | TRBD2 | CASSPTSGSFEQYF | TGTGCCAGCAGTCCTACTAGCGGGAGTTTCGAGCAGTATTTC
TRBJ1-5 | . | TRBV27 | . | CASRGAGGQPQHF | TGTGCCAGCAGGGGCGCAGGAGGCCAGCCCCAGCATTTT
TRBJ2-7 | . | TRBV7-6 | . | CASSFGQSSYEQYF | TGTGCCAGCAGCTTCGGACAAAGCTCCTACGAGCAGTACTTC
TRBJ1-1 | . | TRBV6-1 | . | CASSPGGSLNTEAFF | TGTGCCAGCAGTCCCGGCGGTTCCTTGAACACTGAAGCTTTCTTT